Listed here are 2 T cell receptor beta chains from one sample, sequenced in a study of shared clonotypes between healthy human individuals (TCRdb year 2020). The library came from the immunoSEQ multiplex PCR assay. The source is immuneACCESS, and TCRdb retained only in-frame sequences with V and J called. Part of the clones is not carried over; for the studies checked, unresolved V genes explain less than half of this, and the remainder is unexplained. The sample table contains approximately 2.4 million clones; only one count was recorded for around 95% of them. The ten largest clonotypes hold roughly 0.13% of the sample. Sequenced material: naive CD4+ T cells sorted from blood. Read against the paper, the sample's cell subset or site label means: CD45RA+ positively selected. These receptors were obtained from a man in his late teens or twenties in good health.

As concerns this clone: The same CDR3 also results from other DNA sequences found in this sample. The V gene is TRBV5-6, the J gene TRBJ2-7, with 8 bases identical to TRBD1. From germline, CDR1 is SGHDT and CDR2 YYEEEE. With 0 bases clipped from V and 4 bases from J, the junction kept 3 bases outside the gene matches. The CDR3 extends over 14 amino acids. CDR3 coding DNA: TGTGCCAGCAGCTTGGGACAGGGGCGGTACGAGCAGTACTTC. Protein product: CASSLGQGRYEQYF.

The chain employs TRBV29-1 and TRBJ2-1; 9 positions agree with TRBD2. V lost 2 bases, J lost 12 bases, and 5 bases stayed unmatched. Germline V gene sequence: CDR1 SQVTM, CDR2 ANQGSEA. There are 12 residues in the CDR3. CDR3 amino acids: CSVERGRALQFF. CDR3 sequence (DNA): TGCAGCGTTGAACGCGGGAGGGCCCTGCAGTTCTTC.